This T cell receptor (beta chain) was retrieved from a study of beta chain features in type 1 diabetes. This clone appeared a few times. Sequencing targeted expressed TCRB transcripts, as all isolated RNA had been reverse transcribed. TCRdb's table, derived via immunoSEQ multiplex PCR, lists solely in-frame clones and lacks some. The sample contains under 300,000 clones, 8% of which appear only once. There are 15 residues in the CDR3. Trimming cost V 2 bases and J 6 bases; bases outside gene matches: 4. The germline CDR1 and CDR2 sequences are MNHNY and SVGAGI (reference sequence). The receptor's source is a woman younger than 35 in good health. Input material: central memory CD4+ T cells from blood. The rearrangement uses TRBV6-6 and TRBJ2-2, with TRBD2 matching 9 bases. CDR3 nucleotides: TGTGCCAGCAGTTACATGCGGGAGGGCCCCGGGGAGCTGTTTTTT. Its protein product is CASSYMREGPGELFF.